Listed below are T cell receptor beta chains from one sample, sequenced in a study of cytomegalovirus exposure and HLA in healthy donors. Generated by immunoSEQ multiplex PCR, the TCRdb table keeps only in-frame clones and is missing some. Of some 160,000 clones in the sample, around 80% were seen once. The sequenced material came from PBMCs. The receptors come from a male donor in good health and CMV-seropositive. Both conserved end residues are part of each CDR3. A D gene is named only where the DNA matches it firmly. Not all rows give a size; the values are once, few, many and, for expanded clones, a class.

cdr3_nt cdr3_aa d_call j_call v_call clone_size
TGTGCCATCAGTGGTCCAGGGGACACCTACGAGCAGTACTTC CAISGPGDTYEQYF - TRBJ2-7 TRBV10-3 -
TGTGCCAGCAGCGGCGGACAGGGACCCCAAACTTTCTTT CASSGGQGPQTFF TRBD1 TRBJ1-1 TRBV9 -
TGTGCCAGCAGCTTCACTAGCGGGAAGATGGCAGATACGCAGTATTTT CASSFTSGKMADTQYF TRBD2 TRBJ2-3 TRBV7-2 -
TGTGCCAGCAGCGCGGTCCCCGGAGGTAGCTCCTACGAGCAGTACTTC CASSAVPGGSSYEQYF - TRBJ2-7 TRBV5-8 -
TGTGCCAGCAGCCCCCCGACAGCCTTGTACACTGAAGCTTTCTTT CASSPPTALYTEAFF - TRBJ1-1 TRBV11-1 -
TGTGCCAGCAGCTTTCCCCCTAGATTGACTTCTTATACGCAGTATTTT CASSFPPRLTSYTQYF - TRBJ2-3 TRBV7-2 -
TGCAGTGCGCCTTTACCGGGGACGCAGTATTTT CSAPLPGTQYF - TRBJ2-3 TRBV20-1 -
TGTGCCAGCAGCATAAGACCGGGAGCGGGGTACTACGAGCAGTACTTC CASSIRPGAGYYEQYF TRBD2 TRBJ2-7 TRBV9 -
TGCAGCCTGCTCGAGGCGGGGAATGAAAAACTGTTTTTT CSLLEAGNEKLFF - TRBJ1-4 TRBV29-1 once
TGTTCCAGCAGCTTACGGCCAGGGAACCCAAACACCGGGGAGCTGTTTTTT CSSSLRPGNPNTGELFF - TRBJ2-2 TRBV7-9 -
TGTGCCAGCAGCCAAGCACAGGGGGTCACCGGGGAGCTGTTTTTT CASSQAQGVTGELFF TRBD1 TRBJ2-2 TRBV14 -
TGTGCCAGCAGCAAAGAGGATAGGGGAAATGAGCAGTTCTTC CASSKEDRGNEQFF - TRBJ2-1 TRBV21-1 -
TGCAGCGTTGAACCAACAGGGGGTTGGGGCTACACCTTC CSVEPTGGWGYTF TRBD1 TRBJ1-2 TRBV29-1 -
TGTGCCACCCTCCCCATACCCGGGACAGGGGTCTCCTACGAGCAGTACTTC CATLPIPGTGVSYEQYF TRBD1 TRBJ2-7 TRBV7-9 -
TGTGCCAGCAGCTTGTCGGGGACAGGGGATTCACCCCTCCACTTT CASSLSGTGDSPLHF TRBD1 TRBJ1-6 TRBV5-6 -
TGTGCCAGCCGAGGTTACTCTGGAAACACCATATATTTT CASRGYSGNTIYF - TRBJ1-3 TRBV7-6 -
TGTGCCAGCGGCGGGACGGCGAACACTGAAGCTTTCTTT CASGGTANTEAFF - TRBJ1-1 TRBV2 -
TGCGCCAGCCGCGGTGGAGGGAACACTGAAGCTTTCTTT CASRGGGNTEAFF - TRBJ1-1 TRBV5-1 -
TGTGCCAGCAGCTTGAACAGGGTTATTTATGGCTACACCTTC CASSLNRVIYGYTF - TRBJ1-2 TRBV5-6 -
TGTGCCAGCAGTTTAGAGAGTTTGAATGAAAAACTGTTTTTT CASSLESLNEKLFF - TRBJ1-4 TRBV28 once
TGTGCCAGCAGTTTCAGGGGGGTCCCCACAGATACGCAGTATTTT CASSFRGVPTDTQYF - TRBJ2-3 TRBV28 -
TGTGCCAGCACGTCTAGCGGGAGATCGAACGGGGAGCTGTTTTTT CASTSSGRSNGELFF TRBD2 TRBJ2-2 TRBV6-1 -
TGTGCCAGCAGTTCCCTAGCGGGAGAGGGATACGAGCAGTACTTC CASSSLAGEGYEQYF TRBD2 TRBJ2-7 TRBV7-9 -
TGCGCCAGCAGCCTGGACAGGTCCAGGGGCACCATATATTTT CASSLDRSRGTIYF TRBD1 TRBJ1-3 TRBV5-1 -
TGTGCCAGCAGTGGGACAGGGGCCAATGAAAAACTGTTTTTT CASSGTGANEKLFF TRBD1 TRBJ1-4 TRBV6-1 -
TGTGCCACCAGCAGGACCGGGACAAACACCGGGGAGCTGTTTTTT CATSRTGTNTGELFF - TRBJ2-2 TRBV15 -
TGTGCCATCAGTGAGTCGAAGCGGGAGGTTCTCTACGAGCAGTACTTC CAISESKREVLYEQYF TRBD2 TRBJ2-7 TRBV10-3 -
TGTGCCAGCAGCTTAGAACTTCTACTTTACCAAGAGACCCAGTACTTC CASSLELLLYQETQYF - TRBJ2-5 TRBV7-2 -
TGTGCCAGCAGCTCCCCAGGGGGAATGCAACCCCCACAGTTCTTC CASSSPGGMQPPQFF TRBD1 TRBJ2-1 TRBV5-6 -
TGTGCCAGCAGCCAAGTTCTAGCGGCCCCCGAGTTCTTC CASSQVLAAPEFF TRBD2 TRBJ2-1 TRBV4-2 -
TGTGCCAGCAGCCTCAGTCGATGGGAGCAGTACTTC CASSLSRWEQYF - TRBJ2-7 TRBV7-9 -
TGTGCCAGTAGTGACAGGGGTCTGAGCGACACTGAAGCTTTCTTT CASSDRGLSDTEAFF TRBD1 TRBJ1-1 TRBV19 -
TGTGCCAGCAGCGCAAGTTTAAGCCAGCCCCAGCATTTT CASSASLSQPQHF - TRBJ1-5 TRBV6-5 -
TGTGCCAGCAGCCCCCGGACTAGCGGGAGGGCCTTAGAGACCCAGTACTTC CASSPRTSGRALETQYF TRBD2 TRBJ2-5 TRBV11-3 -
TGTGCCTGGAGTGTACCAGCGGGGACCTACGAGCAGTACTTC CAWSVPAGTYEQYF TRBD2 TRBJ2-7 TRBV30 -
TGTGCCAGCAGTTTATCGCGGGGGGCAGATACGCAGTATTTT CASSLSRGADTQYF TRBD2 TRBJ2-3 TRBV27 -
TGTGCCAGCAGCAAAAGGGGACTAGCGGGAGGTGTGGAGACCCAGTACTTC CASSKRGLAGGVETQYF - TRBJ2-5 TRBV21-1 -
TGTGCCAGCAGCCGGGGGATGAGCGGGAAACAAGAGACCCAGTACTTC CASSRGMSGKQETQYF TRBD2 TRBJ2-5 TRBV7-2 -
TGTGCCAGCAGCCTCGGGACTCTCTACGAGCAGTACTTC CASSLGTLYEQYF - TRBJ2-7 TRBV5-4 -
TGTGCCAGCAGCAAAGAAGGCGGCTGTTTAGCCGGCTACACCTTC CASSKEGGCLAGYTF - TRBJ1-2 TRBV21-1 few
TGTGCCAGCAGCGGCGGGAGTCTGAGAGATACGCAGTATTTT CASSGGSLRDTQYF TRBD2 TRBJ2-3 TRBV2 -
TGTGCCAGCAGTTACGGGGCCGAGAAGACCCAGTACTTC CASSYGAEKTQYF - TRBJ2-5 TRBV6-6 few
TGTGCCACCAGCAGAGATAGTAGCGGGAGGGCCTCTGAGCAGTACTTC CATSRDSSGRASEQYF TRBD2 TRBJ2-7 TRBV15 -
TGCAGCGTTGAAGATCTAAATCACGGTGGCTACACCTTC CSVEDLNHGGYTF - TRBJ1-2 TRBV29-1 -
TGCGCCAGCAGTCCTCCGGAGAATGTGAACACTGAAGCTTTCTTT CASSPPENVNTEAFF - TRBJ1-1 TRBV5-1 -
TGTGCCAGCAGCTTACCACGACTGCTTAGCACAGATACGCAGTATTTT CASSLPRLLSTDTQYF - TRBJ2-3 TRBV7-3 -
TGTGCCAGCAGCAGCGGGGACAGGGGGCGCCTCGAGCAGTACTTC CASSSGDRGRLEQYF TRBD1 TRBJ2-7 TRBV5-4 -